A single T cell receptor beta chain is shown here with its context. The data are from a study of shared clonotypes between healthy human individuals. On the study more broadly: CD4 naive cells filled three plates per donor, CD4 memory three, CD8 naive two and CD8 memory one.

CDR3 size: 15 residues. Germline trimming cut 0 bases from V and 6 bases from J; bases unmatched to any gene: 3. Germline CDR1 and CDR2: LGHNA and YSLEER. Across several immunoSEQ plates, the genomic DNA of each subset was split evenly. Profiling relied on immunoSEQ multiplex PCR, and the TCRdb table lists in-frame clones only, not all of them. This table has about 2.4 million clones, approximately 90% appearing once. The sequence was collected from a man in his late teens or twenties in good health. The sample was naive CD4+ T cells sorted from blood. The subset: CD45RA+ positively selected. The chain joins TRBV4-3 to TRBJ2-2, with 8 positions matching TRBD1. The CDR3 region is CASSQEDRAAGELFF. The CDR3 DNA sequence: TGCGCCAGCAGCCAAGAGGACAGGGCAGCCGGGGAGCTGTTTTTT.